This passage covers 26 T cell receptor beta chains from one sample sequenced in a study of somatic mutations in cytotoxic T cells in rheumatoid arthritis. TCRdb's table, derived via immunoSEQ multiplex PCR, lists solely in-frame clones and lacks some. Of just over 30,000 clones detected, 80% to 85% appear once; the ten largest clones hold just under 8.5%. The specimen was CD8+ T cells sorted from blood. These receptors were obtained from an adult with rheumatoid arthritis.

This clone was found a few times. The junction differs from germline at one of its ends, possibly a read error. The V gene is TRBV7-7, the J gene TRBJ1-1; D gene ambiguous. CDR1 SSHAT and CDR2 FNYEAQ come from the germline V gene (reference sequence). CDR3 size: 13 residues. The chain's CDR3 is CASSFDVNTEAFF. The DNA for the CDR3 is TGTGCTAGCAGCTTCGATGTGAACACTGAAGCTTTCTTT.

The CDR3 loop reads CASSPPSKLAGGSRNTGELFF. The DNA for the CDR3 is TGTGCCAGCAGCCCTCCTTCTAAGCTAGCGGGAGGCTCGCGGAACACCGGGGAGCTGTTTTTT. The rearrangement joins TRBV9 to TRBJ2-2, with TRBD2 matching over 11 bases. The CDR3 has 21 amino acids. Trimming removed 4 bases from V and 1 base from J; junction bases left unmatched: 18. Germline CDR1 is SGDLS and CDR2 is YYNGEE.

This clone was counted a single time. The V gene is TRBV5-6, the J gene TRBJ1-1; D not certain. CDR1 is SGHDT, CDR2 YYEEEE, per germline. This CDR3 has 12 amino acids. With 2 bases removed from V and 7 bases from J, the gap between germline ends came to 9 bases. CDR3 sequence: CASSLGNREAFF. DNA of the CDR3: TGTGCCAGCAGCTTAGGGAACCGTGAAGCTTTCTTT.

The chain joins TRBV5-1 to TRBJ2-3; 7 bases are a match to TRBD1. This CDR3 has 15 amino acids. V lost 0 bases, J lost 3 bases, and 4 bases stayed unmatched. The germline CDR1 and CDR2 sequences are SGHRS and YFSETQ. CDR3 nucleotide sequence: TGCGCCAGCAGCTTGGAGCACAGGGGTACAGATACGCAGTATTTT. It specifies CASSLEHRGTDTQYF.

The chain's CDR3 is CASSPDREIYEQYF. CDR3 nucleotide sequence: TGTGCCAGCAGCCCCGACAGGGAAATCTACGAGCAGTACTTC. The rearrangement uses TRBV28 and TRBJ2-7; 7 bases map to TRBD1. The CDR3 is 14 residues long. From germline, CDR1 is MDHEN and CDR2 SYDVKM. V gave up 6 bases and J gave up 3 bases; unmatched junction bases: 8.

The chain has TRBV5-8 and TRBJ2-6; possible D gene TRBD2, 7 bases. The CDR3 extends over 14 amino acids. Germline CDR1 SGHTS, CDR2 YDEGEE. Trimming shortened V by 0 bases and J by 15 bases, and 16 bases separated the two germline ends. For the CDR3, the DNA is TGTGCCAGCAGCTTGGCCGGGGGGCGAAGTTCCCTGACTTTC. This encodes CASSLAGGRSSLTF.

This clone was found once. The chain has TRBV5-4 and TRBJ1-2; D may be TRBD1 (6 bases). Looked up from germline, CDR1 is SGHNT and CDR2 is YYREEE (reference sequence). The CDR3 totals 14 residues. V lost 4 bases and J lost 8, with 18 bases in between. CDR3 in amino acids: CASSPEAPGAGYTF. The DNA for the CDR3 is TGTGCCAGCAGCCCGGAAGCACCAGGGGCCGGCTACACCTTC.

The chain joins TRBV12-5 to TRBJ2-3; the D gene is possibly TRBD1 (5 bases). The V gene lost 5 bases and the J gene lost 0 bases, with 6 bases spanning the gap. The CDR3 is made up of 13 amino acids. Per the germline V gene, CDR1 is LGHNT and CDR2 is FRNRAP. This chain's CDR3 is CASGQGSTDTQYF. The CDR3 coding sequence is TGTGCTAGTGGTCAGGGAAGCACAGATACGCAGTATTTT.

The CDR3 here is CASSPQAEGYEQFF. The CDR3 region has the DNA TGTGCCAGTTCCCCCCAAGCCGAGGGATATGAGCAGTTCTTC. The rearrangement joins TRBV6-4 to TRBJ2-1; tentatively, D is TRBD2 (5 bases). The CDR3 length is 14 residues. The ends were cut back, 9 bases at V and 8 bases at J, with 20 bases in the middle. CDR1 and CDR2 from the germline V gene are MRHNA and SNTAGT.

The J gene is TRBJ2-5, the V gene TRBV13, with 11 positions matching TRBD2. CDR1 PRHDT and CDR2 FYEKMQ come from the germline V gene (reference sequence). V lost 5 bases to trimming and J lost 7 bases; unmatched junction nucleotides: 3. The CDR3 has 13 amino acids. The DNA for the CDR3 is TGTGCCAGCAGCATCGGACTAGCGGGGACCCAGTACTTC. As protein: CASSIGLAGTQYF.

The V call is TRBV4-1, the J call TRBJ2-7; D possibly corresponds to TRBD2 (5 bases). V was cut by 1 base and J by 3 bases, with 10 bases left in between. CDR3 size: 14 residues. The germline CDR1 and CDR2 sequences are MGHRA and YSYEKL. The CDR3 DNA follows: TGCGCCAGCAGCCAAGCCGGGGTACTCTACGAGCAGTACTTC. It specifies CASSQAGVLYEQYF.

This chain uses TRBV11-2 with TRBJ2-3, with 9 bases aligning to TRBD2. Germline CDR1 SGHAT, CDR2 FQNNGV. The CDR3 extends over 16 amino acids. V dropped 2 bases and J dropped 5; count of bases not matched to a gene: 8. CDR3 residues: CASSLRAGGPVDTQYF. For the CDR3, the DNA is TGTGCCAGCAGCTTACGGGCGGGAGGGCCCGTAGATACGCAGTATTTT.

Regarding this clone: At the DNA level, this CDR3 is encoded by other sequences in the same sample as well. This chain links TRBV30 with TRBJ2-1; unclear D gene. The CDR3 runs to 12 residues. V was trimmed by 3 bases and J by 6 bases, leaving 9 bases between them. Germline lookup yields CDR1 GTSNPN and CDR2 SVGIG (reference sequence). CDR3 sequence reads: CAWSSTGNEQFF. The CDR3 DNA reads TGTGCCTGGAGCTCTACCGGCAATGAGCAGTTCTTC.

This clone was seen a single time. The rearrangement links TRBV6-1 to TRBJ2-7; D not certain. The CDR3 is 17 amino acids. CDR1 MNHNS and CDR2 SASEGT come from the germline V gene. Trimming removed 0 bases from V and 2 bases from J, with 17 bases in between. The CDR3 sequence is CASSEAPFMRLTYEQYF. CDR3 DNA sequence: TGTGCCAGCAGTGAAGCGCCCTTTATGCGACTCACCTACGAGCAGTACTTC.

The chain links TRBV27 to TRBJ2-2; D remains unclear. V gave up 2 bases and J gave up 3 bases, with 13 bases separating them. Germline CDR1 and CDR2: MNHEY and SMNVEV (reference sequence). The CDR3 sequence is 16 residues long. DNA of the CDR3: TGTGCCAGCAGTTTAGGCCTCCCCACGTACACCGGGGAGCTGTTTTTT. It yields the protein CASSLGLPTYTGELFF.

V gene TRBV27 combines with J gene TRBJ2-7, with a weak D call TRBD1 (6 bases). The germline V gene has CDR1 MNHEY and CDR2 SMNVEV (reference sequence). The CDR3 is 15 amino acids. Trimming shortened V by 6 bases and J by 1 base, and 16 bases separated the two germline ends. The CDR3 DNA reads as TGTGCCAGCAGCACCGGGCAGGGGAAATCCTACGAGCAGTACTTC. Translated, it gives CASSTGQGKSYEQYF.

The rearrangement uses TRBV28 and TRBJ1-2; TRBD1 aligns across 11 bases. The V gene's germline CDR1 is MDHEN and CDR2 SYDVKM. V lost 6 bases to trimming and J lost 8 bases; unmatched junction nucleotides: 5. This CDR3 is built from 13 residues. The CDR3 loop is CASSRWTGGGYTF. The CDR3 DNA reads as TGTGCCAGCAGCCGCTGGACAGGGGGCGGCTACACCTTC.

This clone has only one observation. CDR3 in DNA: TGTGCCAGCAGCCCCAGGGGTAGTACTGGAAACACCATATATTTT. Amino acid sequence: CASSPRGSTGNTIYF. This rearrangement joins TRBV9 to TRBJ1-3; maybe TRBD1 (6 bases). This CDR3 contains 15 residues. Germline V CDR1 and CDR2: SGDLS, YYNGEE. Trimming took off 4 bases at V and 2 bases at J, with 13 bases between the two ends.

This chain links TRBV5-5 with TRBJ2-7; D is perhaps TRBD1 or TRBD2 (6 bases each). Deletions cut 0 bases from V and 9 bases from J, with 10 bases between. CDR1 and CDR2 from the germline V gene are SGHKS and YYEKEE (reference sequence). This CDR3 spans 12 amino acids. CDR3 in amino acids: CASSLGGAWQYF. Written as DNA, the CDR3 is TGTGCCAGCAGCTTGGGGGGGGCATGGCAGTACTTC.

The count of this clone is one. The chain joins TRBV5-1 to TRBJ2-3; 9 bases match TRBD2. Germline CDR1 and CDR2: SGHRS and YFSETQ. V lost 0 bases, J lost 5 bases, and 4 bases stayed unmatched. The CDR3 sequence is 15 residues long. The CDR3: CASSLGTSAGDTQYF. CDR3 nucleotides: TGCGCCAGCAGCTTGGGGACTAGCGCTGGAGATACGCAGTATTTT.

This rearrangement joins TRBV4-1 to TRBJ1-2, with D maybe TRBD1 (5 bases). Trimming took 3 bases from V and 2 from J, leaving 16 bases between them. Germline V gene lookup returns CDR1 MGHRA and CDR2 YSYEKL. The CDR3 is made up of 16 amino acids. CDR3 sequence: CASSHPRTGVNYGYTF. The CDR3, as DNA: TGCGCCAGCAGCCACCCTAGGACGGGGGTGAACTATGGCTACACCTTC.

The J gene is TRBJ2-7, the V gene TRBV4-3; D is uncertain. This CDR3 spans 14 amino acids. Germline values: CDR1 LGHNA, CDR2 YSLEER. V lost 0 bases and J 3 bases, leaving 9 bases between the germline ends. The CDR3 DNA follows: TGCGCCAGCAGCCAAGATCTTGGCGGCTACGAGCAGTACTTC. As protein: CASSQDLGGYEQYF.

V usage is TRBV7-9 and J usage is TRBJ1-2, with D unresolved. Germline values: CDR1 SEHNR, CDR2 FQNEAQ (reference sequence). The ends were cut back, 11 bases at V and 5 bases at J, with 18 bases in the middle. The CDR3 contains 13 residues. The CDR3 bases are TGTGCCGGCCTGACATCCCGGCAATATGGCTACACCTTC. Translating gives CAGLTSRQYGYTF.

A single count supports this clone. The chain couples TRBV5-5 to TRBJ1-5; 7 nucleotides agree with TRBD1. CDR3 length equals 15 residues. CDR1 and CDR2 from the germline V gene are SGHKS and YYEKEE (reference sequence). V gave up 4 bases and J gave up 3 bases; unmatched junction bases: 7. The CDR3 is CASSKEDRVNQPQHF. The CDR3, as DNA: TGTGCCAGCAGCAAAGAAGACAGGGTCAATCAGCCCCAGCATTTT.

V gene TRBV5-1 combines with J gene TRBJ1-1; tentative D call: TRBD1 (6 bases). Germline-derived CDR1 and CDR2 are SGHRS and YFSETQ. Trimming pared 4 bases from V and 3 bases from J, leaving 10 bases between. This CDR3 has 13 residues. CDR3 nucleotide sequence: TGCGCCAGCAGCAAAGGACAGCACACTGAAGCTTTCTTT. Translated: CASSKGQHTEAFF.

The table lists this clone with a count of one. J is TRBJ1-5 and V is TRBV10-3; maybe TRBD1 (5 bases). Per germline, CDR1 ENHRY and CDR2 SYGVKD. This CDR3 has 13 residues. Trimming took 10 bases from V and 3 from J, leaving 13 bases between them. As DNA, the CDR3 is TGTGCCACCCGGGGAGGGGTCAATCAGCCCCAGCATTTT. It translates to CATRGGVNQPQHF.